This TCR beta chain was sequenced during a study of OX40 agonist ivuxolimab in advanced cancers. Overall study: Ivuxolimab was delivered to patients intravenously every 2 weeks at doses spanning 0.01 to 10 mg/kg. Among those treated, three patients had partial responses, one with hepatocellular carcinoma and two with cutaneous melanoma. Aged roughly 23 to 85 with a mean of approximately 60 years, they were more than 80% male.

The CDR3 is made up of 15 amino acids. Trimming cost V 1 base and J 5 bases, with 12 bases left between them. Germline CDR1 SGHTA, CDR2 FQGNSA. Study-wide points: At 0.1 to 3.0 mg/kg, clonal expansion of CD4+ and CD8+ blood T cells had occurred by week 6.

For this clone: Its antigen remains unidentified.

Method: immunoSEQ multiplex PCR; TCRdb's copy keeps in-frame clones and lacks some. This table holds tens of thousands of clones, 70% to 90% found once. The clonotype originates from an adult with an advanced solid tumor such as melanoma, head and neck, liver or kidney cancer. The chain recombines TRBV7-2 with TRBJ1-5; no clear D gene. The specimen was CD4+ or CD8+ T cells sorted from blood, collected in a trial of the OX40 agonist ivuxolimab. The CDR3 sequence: CASSLVGLSDQPQHF. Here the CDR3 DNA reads TGTGCCAGCAGCTTAGTCGGGCTATCCGATCAGCCCCAGCATTTT.